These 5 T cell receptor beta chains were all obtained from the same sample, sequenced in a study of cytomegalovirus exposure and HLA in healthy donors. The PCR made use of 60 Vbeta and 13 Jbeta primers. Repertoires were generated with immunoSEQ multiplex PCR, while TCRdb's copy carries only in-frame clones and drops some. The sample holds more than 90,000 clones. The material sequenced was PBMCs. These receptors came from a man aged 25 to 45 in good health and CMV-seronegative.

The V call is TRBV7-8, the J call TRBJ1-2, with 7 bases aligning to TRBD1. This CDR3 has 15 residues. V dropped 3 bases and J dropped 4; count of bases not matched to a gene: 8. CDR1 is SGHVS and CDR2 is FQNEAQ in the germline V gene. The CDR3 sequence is CASSFSVTGTYGYTF. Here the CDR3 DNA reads TGTGCCAGCAGCTTCAGCGTGACAGGGACCTATGGCTACACCTTC.

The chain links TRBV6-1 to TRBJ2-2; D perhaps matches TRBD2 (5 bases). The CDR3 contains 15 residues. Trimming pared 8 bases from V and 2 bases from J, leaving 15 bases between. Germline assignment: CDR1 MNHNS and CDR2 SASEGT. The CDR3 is CASLRMGVNTGELFF. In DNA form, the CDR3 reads TGTGCCAGCCTTAGGATGGGAGTTAACACCGGGGAGCTGTTTTTT.

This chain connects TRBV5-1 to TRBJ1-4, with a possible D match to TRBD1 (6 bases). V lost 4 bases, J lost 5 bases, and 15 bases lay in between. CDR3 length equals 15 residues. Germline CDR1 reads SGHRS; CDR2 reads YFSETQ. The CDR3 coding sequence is TGCGCCAGCAGCGCAGGGACAAGTTCAAATGAAAAACTGTTTTTT. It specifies CASSAGTSSNEKLFF.

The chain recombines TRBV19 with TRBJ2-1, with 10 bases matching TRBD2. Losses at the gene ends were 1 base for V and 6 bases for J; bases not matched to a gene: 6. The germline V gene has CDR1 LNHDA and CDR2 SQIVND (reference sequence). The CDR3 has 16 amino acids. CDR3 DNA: TGTGCCAGTAGTATAGTCGGAGCGGGGGGGCTCAATGAGCAGTTCTTC. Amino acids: CASSIVGAGGLNEQFF.

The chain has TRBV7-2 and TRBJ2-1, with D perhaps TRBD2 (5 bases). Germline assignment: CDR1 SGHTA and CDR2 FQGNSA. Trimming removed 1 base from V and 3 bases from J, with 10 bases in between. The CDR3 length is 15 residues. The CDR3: CASSLGGPYYNEQFF. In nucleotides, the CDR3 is TGTGCCAGCAGCTTAGGAGGGCCCTACTACAATGAGCAGTTCTTC.